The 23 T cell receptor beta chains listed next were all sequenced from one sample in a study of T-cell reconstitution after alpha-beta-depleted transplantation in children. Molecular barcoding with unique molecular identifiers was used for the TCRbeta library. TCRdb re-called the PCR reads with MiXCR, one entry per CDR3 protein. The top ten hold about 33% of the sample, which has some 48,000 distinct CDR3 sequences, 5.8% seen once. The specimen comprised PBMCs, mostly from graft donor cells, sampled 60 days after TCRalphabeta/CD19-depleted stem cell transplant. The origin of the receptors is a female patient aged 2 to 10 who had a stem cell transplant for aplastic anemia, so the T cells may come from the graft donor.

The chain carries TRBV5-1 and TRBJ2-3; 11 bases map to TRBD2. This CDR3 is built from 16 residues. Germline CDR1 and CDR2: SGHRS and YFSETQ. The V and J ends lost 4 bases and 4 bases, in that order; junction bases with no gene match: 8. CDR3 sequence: CASSPLTSGVADTQYF. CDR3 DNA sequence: TGCGCCAGCAGCCCTCTGACTAGCGGGGTTGCAGATACGCAGTATTTT.

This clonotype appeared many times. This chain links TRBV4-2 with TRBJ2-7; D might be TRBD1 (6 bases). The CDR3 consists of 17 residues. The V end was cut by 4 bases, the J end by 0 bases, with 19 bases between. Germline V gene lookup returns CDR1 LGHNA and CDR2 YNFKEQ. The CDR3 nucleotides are TGTGCCAGCAGCCTCCCATCCCAGGGGTCCTCCTCCTACGAGCAGTACTTC. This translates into CASSLPSQGSSSYEQYF.

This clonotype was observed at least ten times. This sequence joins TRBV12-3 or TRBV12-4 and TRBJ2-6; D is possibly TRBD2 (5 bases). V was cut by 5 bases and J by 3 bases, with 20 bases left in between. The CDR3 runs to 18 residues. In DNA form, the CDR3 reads TGTGCCAGCAGTCCGCGGACTCAGAGGCTCCTTGGGGCCAACGTCCTGACTTTC. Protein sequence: CASSPRTQRLLGANVLTF.

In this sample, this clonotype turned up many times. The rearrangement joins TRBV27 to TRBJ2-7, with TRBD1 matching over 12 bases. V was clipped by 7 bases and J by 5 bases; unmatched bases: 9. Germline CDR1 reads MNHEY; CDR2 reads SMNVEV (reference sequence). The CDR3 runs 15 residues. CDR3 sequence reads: CASTLLGTGGHEQYF. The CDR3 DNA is TGTGCCAGCACCCTGCTAGGGACAGGGGGCCACGAGCAGTACTTC.

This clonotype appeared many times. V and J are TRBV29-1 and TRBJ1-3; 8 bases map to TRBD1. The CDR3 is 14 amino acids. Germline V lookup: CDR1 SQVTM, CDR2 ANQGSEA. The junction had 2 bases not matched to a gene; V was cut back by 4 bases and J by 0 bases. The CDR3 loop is CSVGTGSSGNTIYF. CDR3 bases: TGCAGCGTTGGGACAGGGAGCTCTGGAAACACCATATATTTT. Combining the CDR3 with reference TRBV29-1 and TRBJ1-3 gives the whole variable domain SAVISQKPSRDICQRGTSLTIQCQVDSQVTMMFWYRQQPGQSLTLIATANQGSEATYESGFVIDKFPISRPNLTFSTLTVSNMSPEDSSIYLCSVGTGSSGNTIYFGEGSWLTVV.

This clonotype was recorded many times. The CDR3 DNA sequence: TGCAGTGCATACGGAGACAGTTATCATGAGCAGTTCTTC. Encoded protein: CSAYGDSYHEQFF. The J gene is TRBJ2-1, the V gene TRBV20-1, with D perhaps matching TRBD1 (5 bases). Per germline, CDR1 DFQATT and CDR2 SNEGSKA (reference sequence). The CDR3 is made up of 13 amino acids. With 6 bases removed from V and 8 bases from J, the gap between germline ends came to 17 bases.

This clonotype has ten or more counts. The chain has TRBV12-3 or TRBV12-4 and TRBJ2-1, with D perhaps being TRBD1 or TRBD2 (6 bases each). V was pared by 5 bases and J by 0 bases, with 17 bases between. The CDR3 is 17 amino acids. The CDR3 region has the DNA TGTGCCAGCAGTCAATTGGCCGGGGGCCACTCCTACAATGAGCAGTTCTTC. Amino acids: CASSQLAGGHSYNEQFF.

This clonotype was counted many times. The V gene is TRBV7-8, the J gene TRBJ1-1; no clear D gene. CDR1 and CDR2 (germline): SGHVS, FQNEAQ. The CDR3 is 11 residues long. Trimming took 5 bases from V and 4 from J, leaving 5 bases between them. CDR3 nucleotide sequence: TGTGCCAGCAGCCCCCTCACTGAAGCTTTCTTT. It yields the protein CASSPLTEAFF.

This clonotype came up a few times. CDR3 loop: CASSPDPQAYNEQFF. The CDR3 bases are TGTGCCAGCAGCCCAGATCCACAGGCCTACAATGAGCAGTTCTTC. The chain uses TRBV7-3 and TRBJ2-1, with D maybe TRBD1 (5 bases). V shed 5 bases and J shed 2 bases, with 13 bases lying between them. Germline V lookup: CDR1 SGHTA, CDR2 FQGTGA. The CDR3 is 15 amino acids.

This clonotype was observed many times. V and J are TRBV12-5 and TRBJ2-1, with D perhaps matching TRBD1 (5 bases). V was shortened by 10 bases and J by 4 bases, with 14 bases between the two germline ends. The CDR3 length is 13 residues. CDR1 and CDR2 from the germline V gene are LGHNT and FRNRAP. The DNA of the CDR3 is TGTGCTATTACCCCCAGACAGTACAATGAGCAGTTCTTC. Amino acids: CAITPRQYNEQFF.

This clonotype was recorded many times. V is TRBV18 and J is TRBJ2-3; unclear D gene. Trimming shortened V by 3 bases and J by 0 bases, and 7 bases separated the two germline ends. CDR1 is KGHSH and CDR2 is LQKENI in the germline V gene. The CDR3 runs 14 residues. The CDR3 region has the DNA TGTGCCAGCTCACCGAGTACTAGCACAGATACGCAGTATTTT. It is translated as CASSPSTSTDTQYF.

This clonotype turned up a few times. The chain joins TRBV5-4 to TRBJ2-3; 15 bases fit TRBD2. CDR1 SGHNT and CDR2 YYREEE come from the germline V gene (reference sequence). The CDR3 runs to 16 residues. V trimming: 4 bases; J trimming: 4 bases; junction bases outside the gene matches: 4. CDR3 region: CASSKGLAGGADTQYF. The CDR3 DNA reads TGTGCCAGCAGCAAGGGACTAGCGGGGGGCGCAGATACGCAGTATTTT.

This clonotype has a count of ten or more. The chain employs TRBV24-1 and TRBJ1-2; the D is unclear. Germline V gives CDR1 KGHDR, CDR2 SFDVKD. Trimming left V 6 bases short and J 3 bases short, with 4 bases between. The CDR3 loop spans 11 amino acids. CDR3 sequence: CATSSDYGYTF. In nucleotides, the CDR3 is TGTGCCACCAGTTCAGACTATGGCTACACCTTC.

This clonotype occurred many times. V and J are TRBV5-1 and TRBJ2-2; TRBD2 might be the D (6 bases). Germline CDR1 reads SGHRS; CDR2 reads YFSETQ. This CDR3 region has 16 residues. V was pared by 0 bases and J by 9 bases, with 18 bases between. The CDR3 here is CASSLDAGTSPRELFF. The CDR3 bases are TGCGCCAGCAGCTTGGACGCCGGGACTTCGCCCAGGGAGCTGTTTTTT.

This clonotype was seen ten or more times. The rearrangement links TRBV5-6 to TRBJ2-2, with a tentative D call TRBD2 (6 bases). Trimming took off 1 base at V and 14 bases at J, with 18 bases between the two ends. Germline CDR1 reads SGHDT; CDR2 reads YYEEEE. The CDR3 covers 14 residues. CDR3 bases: TGTGCCAGCAGCTTGCCTCTCAGGGCCGGGGGTCTGTTTTTT. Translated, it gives CASSLPLRAGGLFF.

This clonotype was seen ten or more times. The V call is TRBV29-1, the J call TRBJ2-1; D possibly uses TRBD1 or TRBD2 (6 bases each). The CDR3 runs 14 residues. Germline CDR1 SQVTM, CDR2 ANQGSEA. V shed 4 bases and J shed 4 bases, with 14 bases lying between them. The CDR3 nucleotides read TGCAGCGTTGGGCGCAGGGGAGGATACAATGAGCAGTTCTTC. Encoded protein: CSVGRRGGYNEQFF.

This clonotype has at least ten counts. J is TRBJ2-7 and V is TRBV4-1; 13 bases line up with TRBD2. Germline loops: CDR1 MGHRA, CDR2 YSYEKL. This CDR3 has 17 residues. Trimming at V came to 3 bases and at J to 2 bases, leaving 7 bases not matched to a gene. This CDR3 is CASSHYGLAGATYEQYF. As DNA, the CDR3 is TGCGCCAGCAGCCATTATGGACTAGCGGGAGCCACCTACGAGCAGTACTTC.

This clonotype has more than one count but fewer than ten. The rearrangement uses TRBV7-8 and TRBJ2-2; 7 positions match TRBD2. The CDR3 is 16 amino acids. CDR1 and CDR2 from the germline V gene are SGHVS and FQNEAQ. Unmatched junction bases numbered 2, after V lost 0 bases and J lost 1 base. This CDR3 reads CASSLAGLVNTGELFF. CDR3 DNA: TGTGCCAGCAGCTTAGCCGGACTAGTGAACACCGGGGAGCTGTTTTTT.

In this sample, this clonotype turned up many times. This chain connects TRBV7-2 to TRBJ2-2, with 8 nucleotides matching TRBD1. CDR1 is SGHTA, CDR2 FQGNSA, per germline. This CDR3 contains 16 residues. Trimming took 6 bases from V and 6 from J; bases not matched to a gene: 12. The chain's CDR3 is CASSGQGAFNAGELFF. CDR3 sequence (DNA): TGTGCCAGCAGTGGCCAGGGGGCGTTTAACGCCGGGGAGCTGTTTTTT.

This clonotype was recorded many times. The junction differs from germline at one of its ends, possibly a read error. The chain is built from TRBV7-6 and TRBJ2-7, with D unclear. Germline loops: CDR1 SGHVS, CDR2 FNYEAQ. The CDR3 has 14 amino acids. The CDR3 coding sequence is TGTGCCAGCAGTTTAGTTTGGCAGGTCTACGAGCAGTACTTC. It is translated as CASSLVWQVYEQYF. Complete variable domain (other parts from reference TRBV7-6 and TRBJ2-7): GAGVSQSPRYKVTKRGQDVALRCDPISGHVSLYWYRQALGQGPEFLTYFNYEAQQDKSGLPNDRFSAERPEGSISTLTIQRTEQRDSAMYRCASSLVWQVYEQYFGPGTRLTVT.

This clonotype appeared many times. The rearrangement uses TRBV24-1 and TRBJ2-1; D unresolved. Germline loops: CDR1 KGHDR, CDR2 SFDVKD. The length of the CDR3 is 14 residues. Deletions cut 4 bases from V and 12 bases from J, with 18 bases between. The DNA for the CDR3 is TGTGCCACCAGTGAACCCATCTTGGGAAGTGGGCAGTTCTTC. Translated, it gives CATSEPILGSGQFF.

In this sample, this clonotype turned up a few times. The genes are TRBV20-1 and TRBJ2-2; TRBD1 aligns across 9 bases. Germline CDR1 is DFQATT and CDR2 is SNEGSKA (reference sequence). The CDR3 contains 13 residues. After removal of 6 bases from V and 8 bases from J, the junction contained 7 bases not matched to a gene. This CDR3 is CSAPTGGQGELFF. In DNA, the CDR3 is TGCAGTGCCCCTACAGGGGGCCAAGGGGAGCTGTTTTTT.

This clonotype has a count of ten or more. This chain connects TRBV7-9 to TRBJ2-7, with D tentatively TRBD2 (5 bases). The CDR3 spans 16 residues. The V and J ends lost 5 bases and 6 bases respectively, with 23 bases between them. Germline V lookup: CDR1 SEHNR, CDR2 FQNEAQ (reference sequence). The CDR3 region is CASSLDGGPFRAEQYF. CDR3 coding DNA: TGTGCCAGCAGCCTGGACGGAGGTCCATTCAGAGCCGAGCAGTACTTC.